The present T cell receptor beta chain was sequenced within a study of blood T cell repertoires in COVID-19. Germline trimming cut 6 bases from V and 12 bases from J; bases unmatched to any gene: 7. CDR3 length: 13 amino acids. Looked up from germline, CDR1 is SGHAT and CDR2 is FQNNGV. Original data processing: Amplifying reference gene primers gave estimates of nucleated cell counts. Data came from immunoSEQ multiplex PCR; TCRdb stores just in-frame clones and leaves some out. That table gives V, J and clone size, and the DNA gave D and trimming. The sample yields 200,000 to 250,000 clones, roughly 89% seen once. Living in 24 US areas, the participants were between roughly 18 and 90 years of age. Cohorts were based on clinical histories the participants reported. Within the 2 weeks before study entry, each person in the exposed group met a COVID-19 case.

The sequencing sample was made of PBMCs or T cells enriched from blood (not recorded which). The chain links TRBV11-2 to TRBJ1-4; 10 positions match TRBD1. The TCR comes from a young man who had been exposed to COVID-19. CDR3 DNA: TGTGCCAGCAGAGGCGGAGGACAGGGGGAACTGTTTTTT. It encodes CASRGGGQGELFF.